Listed below are T cell receptor beta chains from one sample, sequenced in a study of cytomegalovirus exposure and HLA in healthy donors. The protocol was immunoSEQ multiplex PCR, while the TCRdb copy is restricted to in-frame clones and leaves out a portion. The sample lists fewer than 200,000 clones, roughly 87% seen once, with around 0.46% in the top ten. The sequencing sample was made of PBMCs. The source is a woman between 45 and 65 years old in good health and CMV-seronegative. Both conserved end residues are part of each CDR3. D genes are given only for firm matches. Part of the rows lack a size; the others show once, few, many or a class for expanded clones.

j_call	clone_size	d_call	v_call	cdr3_nt	cdr3_aa
TRBJ1-3	NA	TRBD1	TRBV28	TGTGCCAGCAGTTGGCAGGACAGGGATCGAAACACCATATATTTT	CASSWQDRDRNTIYF
TRBJ2-2	NA	NA	TRBV2	TGTGCCAGCAGTGAACTCAGCGCCACCGGGGAGCTGTTTTTT	CASSELSATGELFF
TRBJ1-2	NA	TRBD1	TRBV10-2	TGCGCCAGCAGTGAGGACAGGGCCTACTATGGCTACACCTTC	CASSEDRAYYGYTF
TRBJ2-7	NA	TRBD1	TRBV28	TGTGCCAGCAGTCGGCCCGGGACAGGGGATTTCGAGCAGTACTTC	CASSRPGTGDFEQYF
TRBJ2-3	NA	NA	TRBV19	TGTGCCAGTAGATACAGTCCCGGGGCAGATACGCAGTATTTT	CASRYSPGADTQYF
TRBJ2-3	NA	TRBD2	TRBV5-1	TGCGCCAGCAGCTTGGACCCTAGCGGGGGAGGCACATATACGCAGTATTTT	CASSLDPSGGGTYTQYF
TRBJ1-3	once	NA	TRBV9	TGTGCCAGCAGCGTAGCAGGGTCAAGCTCTGGAAACACCATATATTTT	CASSVAGSSSGNTIYF
TRBJ1-2	NA	TRBD1	TRBV28	TGTGCCAGCAGGGACAGGGGGAAGAACTATGGCTACACCTTC	CASRDRGKNYGYTF
TRBJ1-5	NA	NA	TRBV4-1	TGCGCCAGCAGCCAAGAATGGAGGGTCGATCAGCCCCAGCATTTT	CASSQEWRVDQPQHF
TRBJ1-2	NA	NA	TRBV5-8	TGTGCCAGCAGCCATATATTGAAGCTCTATGGCTACACCTTC	CASSHILKLYGYTF
TRBJ2-7	NA	NA	TRBV27	TGTGCCAGCAGTTTGTATCGGGGGGCTCTGGCGCGAGAGCAGTACTTC	CASSLYRGALAREQYF
TRBJ1-5	NA	NA	TRBV6-6	TGTGCCAGCAGTTACCAGGGTGGGCCCCAGCATTTT	CASSYQGGPQHF
TRBJ1-2	NA	TRBD1	TRBV28	TGTGCCAGCAGTTCCCCGGGACAGGCCCCCTATGGCTACACCTTC	CASSSPGQAPYGYTF
TRBJ2-5	NA	TRBD2	TRBV7-2	TGTGCCAGCAGCTTTGGAGCGGGGGGCGGAGAGACCCAGTACTTC	CASSFGAGGGETQYF
TRBJ2-5	few	TRBD2	TRBV4-3	TGCGCCAGCAGCCAAGATCCCCCGACTAGCGGAGGGCTTCGGGTAGAGACCCAGTACTTC	CASSQDPPTSGGLRVETQYF
TRBJ1-2	NA	NA	TRBV28	TGTGCCAGCAGGCGTAGAGTTTTCGACTATGGCTACACCTTC	CASRRRVFDYGYTF
TRBJ1-5	NA	NA	TRBV15	TGTGCCACCAGCAGGGGGACTATCCAGCCCCAGCATTTT	CATSRGTIQPQHF
TRBJ2-7	NA	TRBD1	TRBV27	TGTGCCAGCAGTTTATCCAGGGGGCCCTACGAGCAGTACTTC	CASSLSRGPYEQYF
TRBJ1-1	NA	TRBD1	TRBV10-3	TGTGCCATCAGTGCCGCCGGGACAGGGGGATCTGAAGCTTTCTTT	CAISAAGTGGSEAFF
TRBJ1-2	NA	NA	TRBV2	TGTGCCAGCAGTGAAGCGGCCGGGGAGCGGGGGGGATTC	CASSEAAGERGGF
TRBJ2-2	NA	TRBD2	TRBV4-2	TGTGCCAGCAGCCCTAATGTGCTAGCGGGGAACACCGGGGAGCTGTTTTTT	CASSPNVLAGNTGELFF
TRBJ1-1	few	NA	TRBV2	TGTGCCAGCAGTGTTGAAGCAAACACTGAAGCTTTCTTT	CASSVEANTEAFF
TRBJ2-3	once	NA	TRBV10-3	TGTGCCATAGGCGCGCCCCGCAAAACTAGTCTCAACGCAGATACGCAGTATTTT	CAIGAPRKTSLNADTQYF
TRBJ1-2	few	TRBD1	TRBV9	TGTGCCAGCAGCGCGACACAGGGGGTATGGGGCTACACCTTC	CASSATQGVWGYTF
TRBJ1-1	NA	NA	TRBV14	TGTGCCAGCAGCCCCATAGGGGCTACTGAAGCTTTCTTT	CASSPIGATEAFF
TRBJ2-1	NA	NA	TRBV5-4	TGTGCCAGCAGAAGGACAGTGAGCTCCTACAATGAGCAGTTCTTC	CASRRTVSSYNEQFF
TRBJ2-3	NA	TRBD2	TRBV5-6	TGTGCCAGCAGCTTGTGGGTAGCGGGAGGGCCAGATACGCAGTATTTT	CASSLWVAGGPDTQYF
TRBJ1-5	NA	NA	TRBV2	TGTGCCAGCAGTGGGCAGGGGATTGCCAATCAGCCCCAGCATTTT	CASSGQGIANQPQHF
TRBJ2-2	NA	TRBD1	TRBV7-2	TGTGCCAGCAGAACCTACAGGGGGCGCCTCGGGGAGCTGTTTTTT	CASRTYRGRLGELFF
TRBJ2-2	once	NA	TRBV29-1	TGCAGCGTTGTTTTCGGCACCGGGGAGCTGTTTTTT	CSVVFGTGELFF
TRBJ2-7	few	TRBD1	TRBV11-1	TGTGCCAGCAGCCAGGACAGGGACGAGCAGTACTTC	CASSQDRDEQYF
TRBJ1-2	NA	TRBD1	TRBV7-9	TGTGCCAGCAGCGTAGCACAGGGGGCCCCCGACTATGGCTACACCTTC	CASSVAQGAPDYGYTF
TRBJ2-7	NA	TRBD1	TRBV29-1	TGCAGCGTTGCAGGGGGACGTCTCGAGCAGTACTTC	CSVAGGRLEQYF
TRBJ2-1	NA	TRBD2	TRBV28	TGTGCCAGCAGGACCTGGACTAGCGGCGATGAGCAGTTCTTC	CASRTWTSGDEQFF
TRBJ1-6	NA	NA	TRBV25-1	TGTGCCAGCAGTGCGCTAGAGGCCCTCCACTTT	CASSALEALHF
TRBJ2-3	NA	NA	TRBV29-1	TGCAGCGTGATACAAGGGGCCAGGGCAGATACGCAGTATTTT	CSVIQGARADTQYF
TRBJ2-3	NA	TRBD2	TRBV30	TGTGCCTGGAGTGGTACCTCTAGCGGTGGGACGCAGTATTTT	CAWSGTSSGGTQYF
TRBJ2-7	NA	NA	TRBV7-2	TGTGCCAGCAGCTTAGGGACAGGGAGGGCAAACTACGAGCAGTACTTC	CASSLGTGRANYEQYF
TRBJ1-5	NA	TRBD1	TRBV28	TGTGCCAGCAGGTGGACAGGGGGCATGGGCAATCAGCCCCAGCATTTT	CASRWTGGMGNQPQHF
TRBJ1-2	NA	NA	TRBV7-9	TGTGCCAGCAGCTTAGCGACAGCTGGCTACACCTTC	CASSLATAGYTF
TRBJ2-7	NA	NA	TRBV4-1	TGCGCCAGCAGCCAAGAAAGCAGGCACGACGAGCAGTACTTC	CASSQESRHDEQYF
TRBJ2-7	NA	NA	TRBV28	TGTGCCAGCAGTGCAACGAGTCTACAGCCTAAGCCCTACGAGCAGTACTTC	CASSATSLQPKPYEQYF
TRBJ2-5	NA	TRBD2	TRBV19	TGTGCCAGTAGTCCGGGACTAGCGGGGAGATACCAAGAGACCCAGTACTTC	CASSPGLAGRYQETQYF
TRBJ2-1	NA	TRBD2	TRBV5-1	TGCGCCAGCAGCTTGGTAGCGGGAGGGGTATGGCAGTTCTTC	CASSLVAGGVWQFF
TRBJ2-3	NA	NA	TRBV7-3	TGTGCCAGCAGCCCTCTTCAGGTTGGGACAGATACGCAGTATTTT	CASSPLQVGTDTQYF
TRBJ2-7	NA	NA	TRBV28	TGTGCCAGCAGTTTAGGGGCCCCTTCCTTGGAGCAGTACTTC	CASSLGAPSLEQYF
TRBJ2-2	NA	NA	TRBV9	TGTGCCAGCAGCAAGCGGACAGTTACGAACACCGGGGAGCTGTTTTTT	CASSKRTVTNTGELFF
TRBJ2-7	NA	NA	TRBV28	TGTGCCAGCGGCCGGGGGTACGAGCAGTACTTC	CASGRGYEQYF
TRBJ1-4	NA	NA	TRBV19	TGTGCCAGTAGGATTGGGGACTTTAGAGAAAAACTGTTTTTT	CASRIGDFREKLFF
TRBJ1-3	few	TRBD1	TRBV5-4	TGTGCCAGCAGCACAGGACAGGGGTGGTCTGGAAACACCATATATTTT	CASSTGQGWSGNTIYF
TRBJ1-1	once	NA	TRBV19	TGTGCCAGTAGCAAAACTATCCCTCGAGGGAGAAACACTGAAGCTTTCTTT	CASSKTIPRGRNTEAFF
TRBJ2-3	NA	TRBD2	TRBV5-1	TGCGCCAGCAGGAGGAAGCGGGGGGGCACAGATACGCAGTATTTT	CASRRKRGGTDTQYF
TRBJ2-5	once	NA	TRBV5-1	TGCGCCAGCAGCCCAGACTATATCCAGTACTTC	CASSPDYIQYF